What follows are 16 T cell receptor beta chains derived from one specimen sequenced in a study of CD8 T cells in ankylosing spondylitis. Overall study results and limits: A motif of several highly homologous TCR beta variants was seen as apparently characteristic of ankylosing spondylitis blood.

TCRdb redid the calling of the 5' RACE reads with MiXCR, one entry per CDR3 protein. Of around 450,000 distinct CDR3 sequences in the sample, 25% to 30% were seen once. Their target antigens are unknown. Material for sequencing was blood, either unsorted or a sorted T cell fraction (not recorded which). These TCRs come from a male donor with ankylosing spondylitis.

The V call is TRBV7-2, the J call TRBJ2-7, with 10 bases that match TRBD1. With V trimmed by 3 bases and J by 3 bases, 5 bases remained unmatched. There are 15 residues in the CDR3. Germline values: CDR1 SGHTA, CDR2 FQGNSA. The CDR3 nucleotides read TGTGCCAGCAGCTTCAACCGGGACAGGGGCTACGAGCAGTACGTC. It translates to CASSFNRDRGYEQYV.

This clonotype was recorded many times. The V call is TRBV20-1, the J call TRBJ2-1; 15 bases match TRBD2. Germline-derived CDR1 and CDR2 are DFQATT and SNEGSKA (reference sequence). V shed 3 bases and J 10 bases; nucleotides not matched to a gene: 7. The CDR3 length is 15 residues. CDR3 protein: CSARTGLAGGREQFF. CDR3 nucleotides: TGCAGTGCTAGGACGGGACTAGCGGGAGGAAGGGAGCAGTTCTTC.

This clonotype showed up many times. The chain recombines TRBV5-1 with TRBJ1-1, with D maybe TRBD1 (5 bases). V dropped 1 base and J dropped 1 base, with 11 bases sitting between them. The CDR3 totals 15 residues. The germline V gene encodes CDR1 SGHRS and CDR2 YFSETQ. This CDR3 is CASSLTGTGNTEAFF. The CDR3, as DNA: TGCGCCAGCAGCTTGACCGGGACGGGGAACACTGAAGCTTTCTTT.

The table lists this clonotype with a few counts. The J gene is TRBJ2-1, the V gene TRBV20-1, with TRBD2 matching 8 bases. The CDR3 spans 16 residues. J was trimmed by 5 bases and V by 3 bases; bases with no gene match: 12. Germline V CDR1 and CDR2: DFQATT, SNEGSKA (reference sequence). The CDR3: CSARRTGTRLNNEQFF. As DNA, the CDR3 is TGCAGTGCTAGGAGAACCGGGACTAGGCTAAACAATGAGCAGTTCTTC.

This clonotype has only a few counts. The chain links TRBV12-3 or TRBV12-4 to TRBJ2-2, with D unclear. CDR3 size: 15 residues. V was clipped by 3 bases and J by 5 bases, with 13 bases between them. CDR3: CASSLVYLGTGELFF. CDR3 bases: TGTGCCAGCAGTTTGGTGTATTTGGGTACCGGGGAGCTGTTTTTT.

This clonotype was counted between two and nine times. This rearrangement joins TRBV12-3 or TRBV12-4 to TRBJ2-1; weak D call: TRBD2 (6 bases). This CDR3 contains 13 residues. V was trimmed by 6 bases and J by 4 bases, leaving 10 bases between them. The DNA of the CDR3 is TGTGCCAGCAGGGGACTCGGGTACAATGAGCAGTTCTTC. Amino acids: CASRGLGYNEQFF.

This chain links TRBV5-6 with TRBJ2-2, with D unclear. The CDR3 sequence is 17 residues long. Deletions cut 0 bases from V and 4 bases from J, with 16 bases between. Germline values: CDR1 SGHDT, CDR2 YYEEEE. The CDR3 loop reads CASSLVLWEGPTGELFF. CDR3 coding DNA: TGTGCCAGCAGCTTGGTTCTCTGGGAAGGACCCACCGGGGAGCTGTTTTTT.

This clonotype has only a few counts. This chain joins TRBV11-2 and TRBJ1-3; D is undetermined. From germline, CDR1 is SGHAT and CDR2 FQNNGV. V was trimmed by 4 bases and J by 1 base, leaving 5 bases between them. The CDR3 consists of 13 residues. CDR3 loop: CASSSQSGNTIYF. CDR3 bases: TGTGCCAGCAGCTCCCAATCTGGAAACACCATATATTTT.

The J gene is TRBJ2-2, the V gene TRBV7-7, with 8 bases aligning to TRBD1. V lost 3 bases and J lost 5; bases outside the gene matches: 8. This CDR3 is built from 16 residues. The germline V gene encodes CDR1 SSHAT and CDR2 FNYEAQ (reference sequence). In nucleotides, the CDR3 is TGTGCCAGCAGCTTCGGACAGGGAGGAGGGACCGGGGAGCTGTTTTTT. Translation: CASSFGQGGGTGELFF. Filled out from reference TRBV7-7 and TRBJ2-2, the complete variable domain reads GAGVSQSPRYKVTKRGQDVTLRCDPISSHATLYWYQQALGQGPEFLTYFNYEAQPDKSGLPSDRFSAERPEGSISTLTIQRTEQRDSAMYRCASSFGQGGGTGELFFGEGSRLTVL.

The sample holds a few counts of this clonotype. The chain combines TRBV9 with TRBJ2-7; D uncertain. The CDR3 has 14 residues. Trimming removed 1 base from V and 0 bases from J, with 8 bases in between. The germline CDR1 and CDR2 sequences are SGDLS and YYNGEE. The CDR3 sequence: CASSVSGNSYEQYF. For the CDR3, the DNA is TGTGCCAGCAGCGTAAGTGGCAACTCCTACGAGCAGTACTTC.

The rearrangement links TRBV11-2 to TRBJ2-3; 11 bases are shared with TRBD2. There are 17 residues in the CDR3. Trimming at V came to 0 bases and at J to 10 bases, leaving 12 bases not matched to a gene. CDR1 is SGHAT and CDR2 is FQNNGV in the germline V gene. CDR3 sequence: CASSLDAGLAAPSAQYF. The CDR3 nucleotides are TGTGCCAGCAGCTTAGATGCGGGACTAGCGGCTCCTTCGGCGCAGTATTTT.

In DNA form, the CDR3 reads TGTGCCAGCAGCCGGTCTTCAACTAATGAAAAACTGTTTTTT. Its translation: CASSRSSTNEKLFF. V gene TRBV2 combines with J gene TRBJ1-4; no clear D. The V and J ends lost 6 bases and 0 bases respectively, with 8 bases between them. Germline CDR1 reads SNHLY; CDR2 reads FYNNEI. The CDR3 consists of 14 residues.

Only a few counts were recorded for this clonotype. V and J are TRBV2 and TRBJ1-2, with TRBD1 identical over 9 bases. Germline loops: CDR1 SNHLY, CDR2 FYNNEI. Trimming removed 10 bases from V and 7 bases from J; junction bases left unmatched: 10. CDR3 length equals 13 residues. CDR3 protein: CATKDRGIGGYTF. The CDR3 DNA reads TGTGCCACCAAGGACAGGGGCATTGGTGGCTACACCTTC.

The chain recombines TRBV11-1 with TRBJ2-1, with D possibly being TRBD1 (6 bases). V lost 4 bases and J 6 bases, leaving 10 bases between the germline ends. Germline CDR1 is SGHAT and CDR2 is FQDESV (reference sequence). The CDR3 contains 13 residues. CDR3 sequence reads: CASSWQGPNEQFF. CDR3 in DNA: TGTGCCAGCAGCTGGCAGGGGCCCAATGAGCAGTTCTTC.

For the CDR3, the DNA is TGTGCCAGCAGTTACGAAATTTCTATGGGGTCCACCTTC. Its translation is CASSYEISMGSTF. V gene TRBV6-6 combines with J gene TRBJ1-2, with unresolved D. The CDR3 runs 13 residues. V lost 2 bases, J lost 13 bases, and 17 bases lay in between. Germline V gene sequence: CDR1 MNHNY, CDR2 SVGAGI (reference sequence).

With regard to this clonotype: The conserved phenylalanine or tryptophan normally closing the CDR3 is absent here, so this likely arose from a read error. The chain has TRBV4-2 and TRBJ2-1; D possibly corresponds to TRBD2 (5 bases). Germline V gene lookup returns CDR1 LGHNA and CDR2 YNFKEQ. The CDR3 sequence is 12 residues long. Between the trimmed V and J ends, which lost 2 bases and 9 bases, there was a span of 8 bases. DNA of the CDR3: TGTGCCAGCAGCCAAACTAGGGTTGAGCAGTTCCTC. It codes for CASSQTRVEQFL.